This T cell receptor beta chain was observed in a study of blood T cell repertoires in COVID-19. Assay: immunoSEQ multiplex PCR; the TCRdb copy retains only in-frame clones and omits some. The sample has around 260,000 clones, over 70% seen once. V gave up 5 bases and J gave up 4 bases; unmatched junction bases: 10. CDR3 length equals 15 residues. Germline V lookup: CDR1 MDHEN, CDR2 SYDVKM. Sample: peripheral blood. The sequence came from a woman in her thirties or forties who had recovered from COVID-19. The chain uses TRBV28 and TRBJ2-5, with 7 bases identical to TRBD2. The CDR3 loop is CASSPIGLGGETQYF. Written as DNA, the CDR3 is TGTGCCAGCAGTCCTATCGGACTAGGAGGAGAGACCCAGTACTTC.